This TCR delta chain derives from a study of γδ T cells in repeated Plasmodium falciparum infection. In the study overall: Four controlled malaria infections with P. falciparum NF54 spanned 644 days.

This CDR3 spans 17 amino acids. Germline V lookup: CDR1 TSWWSYY, CDR2 QGS. The V segment lost 8 bases and the J segment 3 bases; nucleotides outside the gene matches: 17. TCRdb made new clone calls on the multiplex PCR reads using CATT. Of more than 45,000 delta-chain clones listed, 1.7% are singletons. This clone was seen many times. This DNA translates differently at residue 12 from the TCRdb protein, which is that of a much larger clone; a read error is likely, and the protein shown is the DNA's own translation. Flow sorting of PBMC yielded separate Vgamma9/Vdelta2+ and Vdelta2-negative gammadelta T cell populations for bulk repertoire analysis.

The sample was gamma-delta T cells from blood. The chain employs TRDV1 and TRDJ1; 8 bases match TRDD3. The clonotype originates from a pool of human donors (malaria-infected and uninfected, not separated). CDR3 DNA sequence: TGTGCTCTTAAGAAAGGTAGCTGGGGGAAGTACGCCGATAAACTCATCTTT. It translates to CALKKGSWGKYADKLIF.